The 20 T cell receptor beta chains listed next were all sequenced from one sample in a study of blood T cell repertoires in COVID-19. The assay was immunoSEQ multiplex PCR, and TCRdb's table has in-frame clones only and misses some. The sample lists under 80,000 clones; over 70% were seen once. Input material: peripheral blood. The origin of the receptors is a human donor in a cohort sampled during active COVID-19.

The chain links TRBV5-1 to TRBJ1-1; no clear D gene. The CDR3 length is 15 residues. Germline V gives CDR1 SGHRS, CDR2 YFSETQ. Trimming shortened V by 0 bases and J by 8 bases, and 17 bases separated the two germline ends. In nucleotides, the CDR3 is TGCGCCAGCAGCTTGGAGGCACACCGGGGTACAGAAGCTTTCTTT. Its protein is CASSLEAHRGTEAFF.

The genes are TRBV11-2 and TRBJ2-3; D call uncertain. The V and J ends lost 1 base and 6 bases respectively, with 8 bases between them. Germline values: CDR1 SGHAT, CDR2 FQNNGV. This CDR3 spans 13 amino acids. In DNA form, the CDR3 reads TGTGCCAGCAGCTTAGTAGTTCGGGATACGCAGTATTTT. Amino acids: CASSLVVRDTQYF. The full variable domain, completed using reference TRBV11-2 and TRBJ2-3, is EAGVAQSPRYKIIEKRQSVAFWCNPISGHATLYWYQQILGQGPKLLIQFQNNGVVDDSQLPKDRFSAERLKGVDSTLKIQPAKLEDSAVYLCASSLVVRDTQYFGPGTRLTVL.

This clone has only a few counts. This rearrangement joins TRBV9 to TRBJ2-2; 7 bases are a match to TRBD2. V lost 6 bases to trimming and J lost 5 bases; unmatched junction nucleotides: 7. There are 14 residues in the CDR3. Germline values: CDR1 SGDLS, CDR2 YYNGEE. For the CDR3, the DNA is TGTGCCAGCACGCGCGGGAGTAGGACCGGGGAGCTGTTTTTT. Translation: CASTRGSRTGELFF. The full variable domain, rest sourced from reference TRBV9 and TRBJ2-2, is DSGVTQTPKHLITATGQRVTLRCSPRSGDLSVYWYQQSLDQGLQFLIQYYNGEERAKGNILERFSAQQFPDLHSELNLSSLELGDSALYFCASTRGSRTGELFFGEGSRLTVL.

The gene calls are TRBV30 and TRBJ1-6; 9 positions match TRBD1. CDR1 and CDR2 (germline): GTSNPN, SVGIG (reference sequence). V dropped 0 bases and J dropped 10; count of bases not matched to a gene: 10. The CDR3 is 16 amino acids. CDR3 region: CAWSVSRTGASSPLHF. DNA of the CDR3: TGTGCCTGGAGTGTTAGTCGGACAGGGGCCTCCTCACCCCTCCACTTT.

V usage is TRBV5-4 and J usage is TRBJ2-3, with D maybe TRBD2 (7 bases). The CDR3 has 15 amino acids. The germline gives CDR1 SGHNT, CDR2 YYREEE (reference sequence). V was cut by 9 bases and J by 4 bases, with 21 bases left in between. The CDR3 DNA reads TGTGCCACACGTGGGGGCGGGAGATCGGCAGATACGCAGTATTTT. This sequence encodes CATRGGGRSADTQYF. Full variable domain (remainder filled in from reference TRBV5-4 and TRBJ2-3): ETGVTQSPTHLIKTRGQQVTLRCSSQSGHNTVSWYQQALGQGPQFIFQYYREEENGRGNFPPRFSGLQFPNYSSELNVNALELDDSALYLCATRGGGRSADTQYFGPGTRLTVL.

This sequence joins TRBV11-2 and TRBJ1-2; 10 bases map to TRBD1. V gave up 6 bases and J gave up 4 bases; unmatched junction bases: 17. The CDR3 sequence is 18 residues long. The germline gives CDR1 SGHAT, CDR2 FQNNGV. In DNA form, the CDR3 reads TGTGCCAGCAGGGCCCTTCGGGACAGGGGCCGGCCCCCCTATGGCTACACCTTC. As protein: CASRALRDRGRPPYGYTF.

The CDR3 region has the DNA TGTGCCAGCAGTTACTCGGCCTCAAGTGGCACCTTC. Translating gives CASSYSASSGTF. The gene calls are TRBV6-2 or TRBV6-3 and TRBJ1-2; D unresolved. V dropped 0 bases and J dropped 13 bases, with 12 bases sitting between them. Germline CDR1 is MNHEY and CDR2 is SVGEGT. This CDR3 spans 12 amino acids.

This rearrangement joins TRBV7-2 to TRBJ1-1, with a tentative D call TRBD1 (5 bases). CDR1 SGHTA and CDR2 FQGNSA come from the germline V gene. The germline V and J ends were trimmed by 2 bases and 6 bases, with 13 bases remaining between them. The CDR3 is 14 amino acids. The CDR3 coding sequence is TGTGCCAGCAGCTTAAGGGACTCGCGGGCTGAAGCTTTCTTT. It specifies CASSLRDSRAEAFF.

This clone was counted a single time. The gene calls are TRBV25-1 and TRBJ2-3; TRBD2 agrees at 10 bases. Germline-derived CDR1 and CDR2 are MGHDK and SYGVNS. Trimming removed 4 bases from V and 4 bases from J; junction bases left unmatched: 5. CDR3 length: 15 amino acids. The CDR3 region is CASSASGRGSDTQYF. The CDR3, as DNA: TGTGCCAGCAGTGCTAGCGGGAGAGGTTCAGATACGCAGTATTTT.

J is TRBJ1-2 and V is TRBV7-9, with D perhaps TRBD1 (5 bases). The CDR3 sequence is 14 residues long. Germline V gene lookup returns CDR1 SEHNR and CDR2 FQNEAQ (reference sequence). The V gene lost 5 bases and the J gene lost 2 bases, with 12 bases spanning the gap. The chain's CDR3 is CASSPTGGNYGYTF. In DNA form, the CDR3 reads TGTGCCAGCAGCCCCACCGGGGGGAACTATGGCTACACCTTC.

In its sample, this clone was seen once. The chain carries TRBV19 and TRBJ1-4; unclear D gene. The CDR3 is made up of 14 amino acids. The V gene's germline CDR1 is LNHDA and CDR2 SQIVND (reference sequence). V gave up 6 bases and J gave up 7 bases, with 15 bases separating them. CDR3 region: CASSRTPPSEKLFF. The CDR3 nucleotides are TGTGCCAGTAGCAGGACTCCTCCTAGTGAAAAACTGTTTTTT. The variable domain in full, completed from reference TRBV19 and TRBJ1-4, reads DGGITQSPKYLFRKEGQNVTLSCEQNLNHDAMYWYRQDPGQGLRLIYYSQIVNDFQKGDIAEGYSVSREKKESFPLTVTSAQKNPTAFYLCASSRTPPSEKLFFGSGTQLSVL.

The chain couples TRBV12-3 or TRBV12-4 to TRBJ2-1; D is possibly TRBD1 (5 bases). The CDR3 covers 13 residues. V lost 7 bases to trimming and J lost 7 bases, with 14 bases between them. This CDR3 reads CASTSRRGNEQFF. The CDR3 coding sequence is TGTGCCAGCACCTCCCGAAGGGGAAATGAGCAGTTCTTC.

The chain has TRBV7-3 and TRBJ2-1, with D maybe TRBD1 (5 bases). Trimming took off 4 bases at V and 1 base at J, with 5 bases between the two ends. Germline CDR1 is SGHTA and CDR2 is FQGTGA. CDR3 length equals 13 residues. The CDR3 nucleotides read TGTGCCAGCAGCTCAGGGTCCTACAATGAGCAGTTCTTC. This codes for CASSSGSYNEQFF.

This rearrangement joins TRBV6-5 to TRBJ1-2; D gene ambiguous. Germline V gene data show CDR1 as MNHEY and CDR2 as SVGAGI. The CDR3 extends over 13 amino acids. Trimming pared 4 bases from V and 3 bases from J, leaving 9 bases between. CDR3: CASSSDTYYGYTF. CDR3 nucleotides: TGTGCCAGCAGTTCCGACACCTACTATGGCTACACCTTC.

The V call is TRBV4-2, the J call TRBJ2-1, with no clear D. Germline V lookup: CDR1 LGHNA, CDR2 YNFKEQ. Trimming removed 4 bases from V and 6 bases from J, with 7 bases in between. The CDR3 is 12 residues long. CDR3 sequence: CASSRRSNEQFF. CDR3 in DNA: TGTGCCAGCAGCCGGCGGAGCAATGAGCAGTTCTTC.

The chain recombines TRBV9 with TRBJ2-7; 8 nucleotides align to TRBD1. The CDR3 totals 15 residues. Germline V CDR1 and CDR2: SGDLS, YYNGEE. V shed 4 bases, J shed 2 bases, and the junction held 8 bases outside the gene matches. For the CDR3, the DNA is TGTGCCAGCAGCCTTTCGGACAGGGCCACCTACGAGCAGTACTTC. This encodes CASSLSDRATYEQYF. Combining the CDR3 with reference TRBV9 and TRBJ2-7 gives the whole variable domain DSGVTQTPKHLITATGQRVTLRCSPRSGDLSVYWYQQSLDQGLQFLIQYYNGEERAKGNILERFSAQQFPDLHSELNLSSLELGDSALYFCASSLSDRATYEQYFGPGTRLTVT.

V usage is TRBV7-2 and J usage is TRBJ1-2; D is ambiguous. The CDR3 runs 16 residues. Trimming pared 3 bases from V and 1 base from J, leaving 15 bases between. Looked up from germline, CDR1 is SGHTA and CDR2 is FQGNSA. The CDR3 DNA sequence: TGTGCCAGCAGCTTGGTTTCGGGAACGAATAACTATGGCTACACCTTC. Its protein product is CASSLVSGTNNYGYTF.

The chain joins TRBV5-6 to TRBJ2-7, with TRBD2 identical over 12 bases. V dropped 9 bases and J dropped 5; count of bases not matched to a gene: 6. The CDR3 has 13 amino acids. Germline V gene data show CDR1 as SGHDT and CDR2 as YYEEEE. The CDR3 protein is CATRLAGVNEQYF. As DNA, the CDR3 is TGTGCCACCCGACTAGCGGGGGTAAACGAGCAGTACTTC.

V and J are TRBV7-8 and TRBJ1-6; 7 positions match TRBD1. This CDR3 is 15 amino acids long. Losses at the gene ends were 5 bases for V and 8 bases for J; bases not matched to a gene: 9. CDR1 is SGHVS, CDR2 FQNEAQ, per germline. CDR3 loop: CASSTDRAVDSPLHF. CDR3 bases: TGTGCCAGCAGCACTGACAGGGCGGTTGATTCACCCCTCCACTTT. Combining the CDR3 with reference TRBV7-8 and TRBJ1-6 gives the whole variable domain GAGVSQSPRYKVAKRGQDVALRCDPISGHVSLFWYQQALGQGPEFLTYFQNEAQLDKSGLPSDRFFAERPEGSVSTLKIQRTQQEDSAVYLCASSTDRAVDSPLHFGNGTRLTVT.

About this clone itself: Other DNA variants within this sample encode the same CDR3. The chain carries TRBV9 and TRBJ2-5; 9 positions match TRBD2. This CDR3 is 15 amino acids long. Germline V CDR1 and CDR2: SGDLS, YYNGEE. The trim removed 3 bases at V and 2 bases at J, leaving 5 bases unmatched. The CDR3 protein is CASSARGGRQETQYF. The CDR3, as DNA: TGTGCCAGCAGCGCGCGGGGGGGCCGGCAAGAGACCCAGTACTTC.